A single sample is the source of the 3 T cell receptor beta chains below, sequenced in a study of CDR3 diversity in severe acne (dated by TCRdb to between 2018 and 2020). The receptor library was made with PCR. TCRdb records Illumina HiSeq 2000 as the sequencer. The public reads were reprocessed in TCRdb via fastp at Q25 and MiXCR, keeping in-frame beta chains. Entries that share a CDR3 protein sequence are merged under the most common genes and DNA. The sample profile shows about 90,000 distinct CDR3 sequences; approximately 49% of them were found once. The ten largest account for under 14% of the sample. Sequences were obtained from blood. These receptors all come from a male donor with severe acne vulgaris.

This clonotype was detected many times. A much larger clone is a single base away; this may be a read error. V is TRBV24-1 and J is TRBJ1-4, with TRBD1 matching 8 bases. J gave up 5 bases and V 5 bases, and 6 bases lay outside the gene matches. The germline V gene encodes CDR1 KGHDR and CDR2 SFDVKD. The CDR3 runs 15 residues. CDR3 nucleotides: TGTGCCACCAGTGGCCCGGGACAGGAGAATGAAAAACTGTTTTTT. This sequence encodes CATSGPGQENEKLFF.

The rearrangement uses TRBV10-3 and TRBJ2-2; 12 bases map to TRBD2. With 9 bases clipped from V and 3 bases from J, the junction kept 2 bases outside the gene matches. Germline lookup yields CDR1 ENHRY and CDR2 SYGVKD. The CDR3 runs 14 residues. The CDR3 nucleotides read TGTGCCATTGGACTAGCGGGATACACCGGGGAGCTGTTTTTT. It encodes CAIGLAGYTGELFF.

This chain uses TRBV7-6 with TRBJ2-5; 10 bases are shared with TRBD1. CDR3 length equals 15 residues. Losses at the gene ends were 5 bases for V and 5 bases for J; bases not matched to a gene: 8. The germline CDR1 and CDR2 sequences are SGHVS and FNYEAQ. The CDR3 DNA follows: TGTGCCAGCAGCCCCACGGGACAGGGGCGGGAGACCCAGTACTTC. Translated: CASSPTGQGRETQYF.